The 14 T cell receptor beta chains reported below all come from one sample, sequenced in a study of vaccination and CD4 T cells after COVID-19. For these TCRs, the target antigens are not known. The treatment here: roughly nine-day PBMC culture with coronavirus spike peptide pools or control peptides (ViraFEST assay). Oncomine TCR Beta short-read sequencing was applied to DNA from cultured CD4+ T cells. Each CDR3 protein is one row after TCRdb ran MiXCR on the PCR reads. The sample records about 20,000 distinct CDR3 sequences, 45% to 60% being singletons. Sequencing was carried out using CD4+ T cells from blood, cultured in vitro. The source of these receptors is a human donor who had recovered from COVID-19.

In its sample, this clonotype was seen once. This chain links TRBV20-1 with TRBJ1-5, with unresolved D. There are 13 residues in the CDR3. Between the trimmed V and J ends, which lost 3 bases and 4 bases, there was a span of 10 bases. CDR1 and CDR2 (germline): DFQATT, SNEGSKA (reference sequence). The CDR3 protein is CSARRSENQPQHF. DNA of the CDR3: TGCAGTGCTAGGAGGTCAGAGAATCAGCCCCAGCATTTT.

This clonotype came up a few times. This chain links TRBV7-8 with TRBJ1-1; the D is unclear. CDR3 size: 12 residues. With 5 bases removed from V and 1 base from J, the gap between germline ends came to 5 bases. Germline CDR1 is SGHVS and CDR2 is FQNEAQ. Here the CDR3 DNA reads TGTGCCAGCAGCCATACGAACACTGAAGCTTTCTTT. As protein: CASSHTNTEAFF.

The chain couples TRBV28 to TRBJ2-5; 8 positions agree with TRBD2. The CDR3 is 14 residues long. The J segment lost 5 bases and the V segment lost 5 bases, leaving 7 bases of the junction unmatched. Germline lookup yields CDR1 MDHEN and CDR2 SYDVKM. CDR3 nucleotide sequence: TGTGCCAGCAGTCCCGGGACTAGTCTGGAGACCCAGTACTTC. Its translation: CASSPGTSLETQYF.

V usage is TRBV6-5 and J usage is TRBJ1-6; D gene unclear. Germline assignment: CDR1 MNHEY and CDR2 SVGAGI. CDR3 size: 13 residues. V gave up 3 bases and J gave up 7 bases, with 7 bases separating them. In DNA form, the CDR3 reads TGTGCCAGCAGTTATGCTGGGAATTCACCCCTCCACTTT. As protein: CASSYAGNSPLHF.

This clonotype appeared a single time. A junction boundary mismatches the germline segment, possibly from a read error. CDR3 nucleotide sequence: TGTGCCAGCAGCTTAGCGTTGAGGACCGGGGGGCTGTTTTTT. Translation: CASSLALRTGGLFF. The chain recombines TRBV7-2 with TRBJ2-2; possibly TRBD2 for D (6 bases). The CDR3 totals 14 residues. Germline V lookup: CDR1 SGHTA, CDR2 FQGNSA.

The chain uses TRBV2 and TRBJ2-5; 8 positions agree with TRBD1. Germline V CDR1 and CDR2: SNHLY, FYNNEI. The CDR3 is 14 amino acids. V shed 8 bases, J shed 4 bases, and the junction held 9 bases outside the gene matches. The CDR3 loop is CASSDRTGSETQYF. The CDR3 nucleotides are TGTGCCAGCTCCGATAGGACAGGGTCAGAGACCCAGTACTTC.

This chain links TRBV10-1 with TRBJ1-6, with D maybe TRBD1 (5 bases). CDR1 is WNHNN, CDR2 SYGVQD, per germline (reference sequence). The CDR3 runs to 16 residues. V lost 6 bases to trimming and J lost 0 bases, with 12 bases between them. The CDR3 sequence: CASSAGFSSYNSPLHF. In nucleotides, the CDR3 is TGCGCCAGCAGCGCAGGGTTTAGCTCCTATAATTCACCCCTCCACTTT.

This clonotype was detected once. The chain combines TRBV28 with TRBJ1-5; the D gene is possibly TRBD1 (5 bases). The CDR3 length is 15 residues. Trimming removed 6 bases at V and 4 bases at J, with 16 bases between. The germline V gene encodes CDR1 MDHEN and CDR2 SYDVKM. CDR3 coding DNA: TGTGCCAGCAGCCGACCAAAGTGGACAAATCAGCCCCAGCATTTT. It translates to CASSRPKWTNQPQHF.

CDR3 nucleotides: TGCAGTGCTAGAGTTCTCACCGGGGGTTACAATGAGCAGTTCTTC. It translates to CSARVLTGGYNEQFF. The chain is built from TRBV20-1 and TRBJ2-1, with TRBD2 as a possible D gene (6 bases). Looked up from germline, CDR1 is DFQATT and CDR2 is SNEGSKA (reference sequence). V was cut by 1 base and J by 4 bases, with 14 bases left in between. The CDR3 is 15 amino acids.

This sequence joins TRBV11-2 and TRBJ1-6, with D unclear. Germline values: CDR1 SGHAT, CDR2 FQNNGV. This CDR3 has 12 amino acids. Trimming left V 3 bases short and J 10 bases short, with 7 bases between. DNA of the CDR3: TGTGCCAGCAGCTTCCCTCAATCACCCCTCCACTTT. As protein: CASSFPQSPLHF.

The chain has TRBV12-3 or TRBV12-4 and TRBJ1-1; D may be TRBD1 (5 bases). Trimming took 3 bases from V and 7 from J, leaving 12 bases between them. The CDR3 spans 13 residues. The CDR3 nucleotides are TGTGCCAGCAGTTTGGGGGACTCCTATGAAGCTTTCTTT. This sequence encodes CASSLGDSYEAFF.

The chain uses TRBV6-1 and TRBJ2-7, with D possibly matching TRBD2 (7 bases). V shed 9 bases and J shed 1 base, with 19 bases lying between them. CDR3 length equals 15 residues. Germline V lookup: CDR1 MNHNS, CDR2 SASEGT. CDR3 residues: CASHRGDGRSYEQYF. The DNA of the CDR3 is TGTGCCAGTCATAGGGGGGACGGGAGGTCCTACGAGCAGTACTTC.

This clonotype appeared a single time. The rearrangement uses TRBV20-1 and TRBJ1-2; D remains ambiguous. The CDR3 contains 11 residues. The germline V gene encodes CDR1 DFQATT and CDR2 SNEGSKA (reference sequence). The V end was cut by 4 bases, the J end by 4 bases, with 7 bases between. CDR3 nucleotide sequence: TGCAGTGCTACTCGAACCTATGGCTACACCTTC. It codes for CSATRTYGYTF.

This clonotype was seen only a few times. V is TRBV7-2 and J is TRBJ2-3, with D perhaps TRBD1 (7 bases). CDR1 is SGHTA and CDR2 is FQGNSA in the germline V gene. The CDR3 loop spans 14 amino acids. Trimming took off 4 bases at V and 5 bases at J, with 13 bases between the two ends. The CDR3 DNA reads TGTGCCAGCAGCTCGAGACAGGGAGGAGATACGCAGTATTTT. Translating gives CASSSRQGGDTQYF.